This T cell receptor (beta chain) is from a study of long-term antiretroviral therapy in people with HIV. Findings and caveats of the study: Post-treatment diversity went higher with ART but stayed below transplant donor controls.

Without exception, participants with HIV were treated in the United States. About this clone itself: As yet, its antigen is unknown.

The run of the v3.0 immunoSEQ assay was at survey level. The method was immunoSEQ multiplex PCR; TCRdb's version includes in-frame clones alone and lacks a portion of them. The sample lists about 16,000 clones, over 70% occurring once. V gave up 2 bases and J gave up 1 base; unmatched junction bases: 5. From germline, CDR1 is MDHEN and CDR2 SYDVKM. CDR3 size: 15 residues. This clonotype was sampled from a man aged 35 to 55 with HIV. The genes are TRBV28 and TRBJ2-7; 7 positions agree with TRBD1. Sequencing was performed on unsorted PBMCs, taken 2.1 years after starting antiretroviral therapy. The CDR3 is CASSLRRTGSYEQYF. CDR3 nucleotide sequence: TGTGCCAGCAGTTTACGAAGGACAGGATCCTACGAGCAGTACTTC.